This record covers a single T cell receptor (beta chain). As originally analysed: Estimation of nucleated cell counts relied on the amplification of reference gene primers. The method was immunoSEQ multiplex PCR; TCRdb's version includes in-frame clones alone and lacks a portion of them. The V and J calls and clone size are taken from that table; D and trimming were inferred from the DNA. The sample contains over 200,000 clones, roughly four fifths of which appear only once. The data were obtained in a study of blood T cell repertoires in COVID-19. This CDR3 has 14 amino acids. Germline-derived CDR1 and CDR2 are MNHEY and SVGAGI. After removal of 8 bases from V and 2 bases from J, the junction contained 4 bases not matched to a gene.

Sequenced input: peripheral blood. The clonotype was recovered from a woman in her thirties or forties with acute or convalescent COVID-19. This rearrangement joins TRBV6-5 to TRBJ2-3; 10 bases agree with TRBD2. CDR3 in DNA: TGTGCCAGCCGTAGCGGGGGGTCCACAGATACGCAGTATTTT. Its translation: CASRSGGSTDTQYF.